This T cell receptor (beta chain) was observed in a study of blood T cell repertoires in COVID-19 (dated by TCRdb to 2019 to 2021). About the investigation overall: Samples from collaborators originated in the United States, Italy and Spain and spanned both the acute and convalescent phases of COVID-19. The repertoires were released in a freely available public database intended as a resource for research on the immune response to SARS-CoV-2. The samples were drawn from the first 160 participants of the ongoing ImmuneRACE study and from 950 to 1,500 subjects provided by 6 global collaborators. Where available, HLA class I and class II types were taken from metadata supplied by the sample provider and were not determined by assay-based typing. The sample metadata nearly always contained a de-identified subject ID, COVID-19 status, age in years and sex. The prospective study material was composed of cDNA or gDNA derived from T cells, B-cell-depleted T cells, or PBMCs. Subjects who had been exposed to COVID-19, were actively infected with it, or had recovered from it provided the deeply sampled blood TCRbeta repertoires that made up the dataset.

This clone was observed once. Its antigen is currently not known. There are no base qualities to consult, and no much larger clone falls within one base. The immunoSEQ Assay, a bias-controlled multiplex PCR, was used to amplify TCRbeta CDR3 regions from genomic DNA. Turning to the authors' computational methods: The number of nucleated cells in each sample was estimated by amplification of reference gene primers within the assay. To quantify the absolute abundance of each unique TCRbeta CDR3 rearrangement, sequence reads were collapsed and filtered. For each sample, productive Simpson clonality was calculated by taking the square root of Simpson's diversity index across productive rearrangements. TCRdb provides this immuneACCESS table in a form limited to in-frame rearrangements. Some clones are lacking; in checked studies, under half of them reflect an unresolved V gene, and why the rest are absent is not known. The V and J calls and clone size were taken over from that table, and D and trimming were inferred from the DNA. Within this sample are approximately 35,000 clones, with almost 90% of them counted one time only. Jointly, the top ten make up 4% to 5% of the sample.

The collaborating institutions used their own protocols to collect whole blood in K2EDTA tubes. Collaborator samples were shipped for TCRbeta analysis as frozen whole blood, isolated PBMCs, or DNA extracted from either sample type. Broad study findings and their caveats: The amount of clinical and demographic metadata varied by source and participant and was provided uncurated.

V lost 3 bases and J lost 3 bases; the stretch between them is 11 bases long. From a lookup of the germline V gene (reference sequence), CDR1 and CDR2 are LGHDT and YNNKEL. The CDR3 has 14 amino acids, counting the end cysteine and phenylalanine. CDR3 DNA only is kept here, 42 bases in frame from base 1. This TCR came from a woman aged 70-85 years with active COVID-19. The chain joins TRBV3-1 (or the pseudogene TRBV3-2) to TRBJ1-1, with no confidently assigned D gene. Sequencing was performed on peripheral blood. The CDR3 amino acid sequence is: CASSHNLADTEAFF. DNA sequence: TGTGCCAGCAGCCATAACCTAGCGGACACTGAAGCTTTCTTT.